The 15 T cell receptor beta chains given below trace back to one sample, sequenced in a study of T cell responses to AZD1222 COVID-19 vaccine. Method: immunoSEQ multiplex PCR; TCRdb's copy keeps in-frame clones and lacks some. The sample has about 120,000 clones, around nine tenths seen once; the top ten hold approximately 12%. The sequenced sample was peripheral blood, obtained on day 0 of AZD1222 vaccination. The receptors were sampled from an adult in good health.

This clone appeared once. This rearrangement joins TRBV10-3 to TRBJ2-1; TRBD1 or TRBD2 may be the D gene (5 bases each). Germline assignment: CDR1 ENHRY and CDR2 SYGVKD. The CDR3 consists of 14 residues. V was clipped by 6 bases and J by 6 bases, with 15 bases between them. Written as DNA, the CDR3 is TGTGCCATCAGAAGGGGCGCGAGCGGCAATGAGCAGTTCTTC. This translates into CAIRRGASGNEQFF.

The J gene is TRBJ1-5, the V gene TRBV5-4; no clear D. V was cut by 0 bases and J by 1 base, with 5 bases left in between. Germline V gene lookup returns CDR1 SGHNT and CDR2 YYREEE (reference sequence). The CDR3 extends over 14 amino acids. Written as DNA, the CDR3 is TGTGCCAGCAGCTTGGGAGGGAGCAATCAGCCCCAGCATTTT. Encoded protein: CASSLGGSNQPQHF.

The rearrangement joins TRBV19 to TRBJ2-7, with D possibly TRBD2 on 6 matching bases. The CDR3 totals 14 residues. V was shortened by 3 bases and J by 3 bases, with 12 bases between the two germline ends. Looked up from germline, CDR1 is LNHDA and CDR2 is SQIVND (reference sequence). The chain's CDR3 is CASSITSGDYEQYF. As DNA, the CDR3 is TGTGCCAGTAGTATCACCTCGGGGGACTACGAGCAGTACTTC.

The rearrangement links TRBV6-2 or TRBV6-3 to TRBJ2-7; 11 nucleotides agree with TRBD1. The V and J ends lost 6 bases and 6 bases, in that order; junction bases with no gene match: 7. The CDR3 spans 14 residues. The germline CDR1 and CDR2 sequences are MNHEY and SVGEGT. CDR3 loop: CASSPWTGGVEQYF. CDR3 bases: TGTGCCAGCAGCCCGTGGACAGGGGGCGTCGAGCAGTACTTC.

The chain employs TRBV7-8 and TRBJ2-1; D is possibly TRBD2 (6 bases). Trimming pared 5 bases from V and 1 base from J, leaving 15 bases between. Germline V gives CDR1 SGHVS, CDR2 FQNEAQ. The CDR3 has 16 residues. For the CDR3, the DNA is TGTGCCAGCAGCCCTCCCGGGAGAATATCCTACAATGAGCAGTTCTTC. Encoded protein: CASSPPGRISYNEQFF.

The V call is TRBV28, the J call TRBJ2-5; weak D call: TRBD1 (5 bases). CDR3 length: 14 amino acids. The V gene's germline CDR1 is MDHEN and CDR2 SYDVKM. V dropped 3 bases and J dropped 5 bases, with 13 bases sitting between them. CDR3 sequence reads: CASSFDQGWETQYF. CDR3 nucleotide sequence: TGTGCCAGCAGTTTCGATCAGGGTTGGGAGACCCAGTACTTC.

The rearrangement links TRBV7-9 to TRBJ2-1; 9 nucleotides align to TRBD2. From germline, CDR1 is SEHNR and CDR2 FQNEAQ (reference sequence). J was trimmed by 7 bases and V by 0 bases; bases with no gene match: 4. The CDR3 consists of 15 residues. The CDR3 region is CASSLASLAGNEQFF. The DNA of the CDR3 is TGTGCCAGCAGCTTAGCGTCCCTAGCGGGGAATGAGCAGTTCTTC.

This chain uses TRBV28 with TRBJ2-1, with 11 bases fitting TRBD2. The CDR3 totals 15 residues. Per the germline V gene, CDR1 is MDHEN and CDR2 is SYDVKM. J was trimmed by 7 bases and V by 6 bases; bases with no gene match: 8. CDR3 sequence (DNA): TGTGCCAGCAGACGACTAGCGGGACGTAATAATGAGCAGTTCTTC. Encoded protein: CASRRLAGRNNEQFF.

The rearrangement links TRBV7-2 to TRBJ2-2, with D perhaps matching TRBD2 (5 bases). Germline loops: CDR1 SGHTA, CDR2 FQGNSA. This CDR3 has 15 residues. V was shortened by 5 bases and J by 6 bases, with 16 bases between the two germline ends. The CDR3: CASSARRGEAGELFF. The DNA of the CDR3 is TGTGCCAGCAGCGCACGACGGGGAGAGGCCGGGGAGCTGTTTTTT.

The sample holds a few counts of this clone. The rearrangement links TRBV9 to TRBJ2-7, with D perhaps TRBD2 (5 bases). V was pared by 0 bases and J by 0 bases, with 7 bases between. Germline V gives CDR1 SGDLS, CDR2 YYNGEE. CDR3 length: 14 amino acids. CDR3 in amino acids: CASSVVGSSYEQYF. CDR3 DNA: TGTGCCAGCAGCGTAGTTGGGAGCTCCTACGAGCAGTACTTC.

The chain is built from TRBV29-1 and TRBJ2-1, with 10 nucleotides matching TRBD2. The CDR3 consists of 14 residues. Germline lookup yields CDR1 SQVTM and CDR2 ANQGSEA. The junction had 5 bases not matched to a gene; V was cut back by 3 bases and J by 6 bases. The CDR3 loop is CSVEESGRGNEQFF. The CDR3 nucleotides are TGCAGCGTTGAGGAGAGCGGGAGGGGCAATGAGCAGTTCTTC.

J is TRBJ1-6 and V is TRBV6-6, with a weak D call TRBD1 (6 bases). Trimming stripped 2 bases from V and 0 bases from J, with 8 bases between. CDR3 length: 16 residues. From germline, CDR1 is MNHNY and CDR2 SVGAGI (reference sequence). The CDR3, as DNA: TGTGCCAGCAGTTACGTGGGGGCCTCCTATAATTCACCCCTCCACTTT. It codes for CASSYVGASYNSPLHF.

V and J are TRBV2 and TRBJ1-3, with a weak D call TRBD1 (5 bases). V was shortened by 2 bases and J by 2 bases, with 7 bases between the two germline ends. In germline, CDR1 is SNHLY, CDR2 FYNNEI. CDR3 length: 14 amino acids. The CDR3 nucleotides are TGTGCCAGCAGTGAATCAGGGACTGGAAACACCATATATTTT. It encodes CASSESGTGNTIYF.

This clone was recorded only once. The chain employs TRBV6-5 and TRBJ2-5; TRBD1 or TRBD2 may be the D gene (6 bases each). Germline CDR1 and CDR2: MNHEY and SVGAGI. V lost 2 bases to trimming and J lost 3 bases, with 10 bases between them. The CDR3 is 14 amino acids. CDR3 in amino acids: CASSYRRGEETQYF. CDR3 in DNA: TGTGCCAGCAGTTACCGTAGGGGGGAAGAGACCCAGTACTTC.

The chain couples TRBV2 to TRBJ1-4, with D perhaps TRBD1 (5 bases). The CDR3 spans 12 residues. CDR1 and CDR2 (germline): SNHLY, FYNNEI. The ends were cut back, 7 bases at V and 8 bases at J, with 11 bases in the middle. As DNA, the CDR3 is TGTGCCAGCAACCCCCGGGGGGAAAAACTGTTTTTT. Amino acid sequence: CASNPRGEKLFF. Drawing the rest from reference TRBV2 and TRBJ1-4, the complete variable domain is EPEVTQTPSHQVTQMGQEVILRCVPISNHLYFYWYRQILGQKVEFLVSFYNNEISEKSEIFDDQFSVERPDGSNFTLKIRSTKLEDSAMYFCASNPRGEKLFFGSGTQLSVL.